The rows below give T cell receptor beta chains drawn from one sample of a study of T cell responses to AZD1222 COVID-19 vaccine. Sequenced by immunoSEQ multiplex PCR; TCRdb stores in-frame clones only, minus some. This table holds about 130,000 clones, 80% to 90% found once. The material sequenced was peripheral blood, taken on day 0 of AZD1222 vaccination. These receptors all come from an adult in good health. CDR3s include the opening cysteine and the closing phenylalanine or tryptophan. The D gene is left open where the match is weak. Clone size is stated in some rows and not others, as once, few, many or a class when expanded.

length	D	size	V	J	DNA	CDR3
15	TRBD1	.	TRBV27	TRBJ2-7	TGTGCCAGCAGCCAAGAGACAGGGTGGTCCTACGAGCAGTACTTC	CASSQETGWSYEQYF
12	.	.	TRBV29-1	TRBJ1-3	TGCAGGATTTGGGCAATTGGAAACACCATATATTTT	CRIWAIGNTIYF
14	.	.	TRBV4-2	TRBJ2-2	TGTGCCAGCAGCCAGGGGGAAACCACCGGGGAGCTGTTTTTT	CASSQGETTGELFF
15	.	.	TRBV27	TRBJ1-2	TGTGCCAGCAGTTCCCCTTTCTCAGGGAACTATGGCTACACCTTC	CASSSPFSGNYGYTF
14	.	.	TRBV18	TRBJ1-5	TGTGCCAGCTCACTGAGGGGTCTCGGTAAGCCCCAGCATTTT	CASSLRGLGKPQHF
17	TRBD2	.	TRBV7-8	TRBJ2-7	TGTGCCAGCAGCCAGGAGACTAGCGGGAGGGCCAGGTACGAGCAGTACTTC	CASSQETSGRARYEQYF
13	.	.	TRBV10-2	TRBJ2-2	TGCGCCAGCAGTGCAGGCAGACCCGGGGAGCTGTTTTTT	CASSAGRPGELFF
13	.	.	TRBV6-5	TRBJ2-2	TGTGCCAGCTCCCTTACCGGGCCCGGGGAGCTGTTTTTT	CASSLTGPGELFF
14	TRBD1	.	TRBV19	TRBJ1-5	TGTGCCAGCACGGACAGGGGGCTAGGTCAGCCCCAGCATTTT	CASTDRGLGQPQHF
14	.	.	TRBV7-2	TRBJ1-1	TGTGCCAGCAGCCAAACCCAAGGGGTACTTGGAGCTTTCTTT	CASSQTQGVLGAFF
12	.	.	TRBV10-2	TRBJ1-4	TGCGCCACAGGACAGAAAAATGAAAAACTGTTTTTT	CATGQKNEKLFF
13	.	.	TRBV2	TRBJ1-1	TGTGCCAGCAGCGCCAAAACACGCACGTGGGCTTTCTTT	CASSAKTRTWAFF
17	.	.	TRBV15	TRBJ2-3	TGTGCCACCAGCAGACCGGGGTCCTACCAAAGCACAGATACGCAGTATTTT	CATSRPGSYQSTDTQYF
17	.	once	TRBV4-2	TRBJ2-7	TGTGCCAGCACCGCTGGGGGGTGGGCAGGAAGCTCTGACGAGCAGTACTTC	CASTAGGWAGSSDEQYF
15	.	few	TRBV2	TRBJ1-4	TGTGCCAGCAAATTCCAGGGTCTGTCTAATGAAAAACTGTTTTTT	CASKFQGLSNEKLFF
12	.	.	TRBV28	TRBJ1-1	TGTGCCAGCAGTTTTCGGGGCACTGAAGCTTTCTTT	CASSFRGTEAFF
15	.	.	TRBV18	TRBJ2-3	TGTGCCAGCTCAAACCGGGACGGGAGCACAGATACGCAGTATTTT	CASSNRDGSTDTQYF
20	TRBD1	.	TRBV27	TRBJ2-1	TGTGCCAGCAGTTTAAGGCCCCCGCGAACAGGGGGCAAAGGATACAATGAGCAGTTCTTC	CASSLRPPRTGGKGYNEQFF
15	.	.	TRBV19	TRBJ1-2	TGTGCCAGTAGTATCCAAGCGGGACAAGCAGTAGGCTACACCTTC	CASSIQAGQAVGYTF
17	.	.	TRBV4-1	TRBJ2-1	TGCGCCAGCAGCCCGGGAAGCCGATTCTCTCCTAACAATGAGCAGTTCTTC	CASSPGSRFSPNNEQFF
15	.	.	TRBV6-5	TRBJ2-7	TGTGCCAGCAGTCATAGGTTTGGAGGGGCCGACGAGCAGTACTTC	CASSHRFGGADEQYF
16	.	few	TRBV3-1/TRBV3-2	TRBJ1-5	TGTGCCAGCAGCCAAGATGCGGGGATTGGCAATCAGCCCCAGCATTTT	CASSQDAGIGNQPQHF
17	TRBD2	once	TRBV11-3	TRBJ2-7	TGTGCCAGCAGCTTAGTTTGGCTAGCGGGAGGTTTACCCGAGCAGTACTTC	CASSLVWLAGGLPEQYF
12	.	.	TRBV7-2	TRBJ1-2	TGTGCCAGCAGCTTAGACCCCTATGGCTACACCTTC	CASSLDPYGYTF
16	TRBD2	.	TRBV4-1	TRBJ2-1	TGCGCCAGCAGCCAAGGTTTAGCGGGAGGGTACAATGAGCAGTTCTTC	CASSQGLAGGYNEQFF
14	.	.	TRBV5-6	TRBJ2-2	TGTGCCAGCAGCTCGCTGGGTTCTGACGGGGAGCTGTTTTTT	CASSSLGSDGELFF
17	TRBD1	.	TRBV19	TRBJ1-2	TGTGCCAGTAGTATTTTCGGGGAGGGGGCGACGGTGGATGGCTACACCTTC	CASSIFGEGATVDGYTF
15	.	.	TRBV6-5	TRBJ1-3	TGTGCCAGCAGAATCGACAGGAACTCTGGAAACACCATATATTTT	CASRIDRNSGNTIYF
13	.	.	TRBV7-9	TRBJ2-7	TGTGCCAGCATGATTGGGACTTTCCACGAGCAGTACTTC	CASMIGTFHEQYF
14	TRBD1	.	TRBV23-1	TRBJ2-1	TGCGCCAGCAGTCAATCGGGGACAGACAATGAGCAGTTCTTC	CASSQSGTDNEQFF
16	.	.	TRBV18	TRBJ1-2	TGTGCCAGCTCACCACCGGCGGCAGGGCCTAACTATGGCTACACCTTC	CASSPPAAGPNYGYTF
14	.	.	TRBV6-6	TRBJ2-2	TGTGCCAGCCCCCCGCGACGGAACACCGGGGAGCTGTTTTTT	CASPPRRNTGELFF
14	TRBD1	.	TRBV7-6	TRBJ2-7	TGTGCCAGCAGCCAACAGACAGGGACCTACGAGCAGTACTTC	CASSQQTGTYEQYF
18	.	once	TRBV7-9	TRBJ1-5	TGTGCCAGCAGCTTATCTCTTTCTGGTTCAGATTACAATCAGCCCCAGCATTTT	CASSLSLSGSDYNQPQHF
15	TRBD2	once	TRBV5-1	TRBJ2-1	TGCGCCAGCAGCCCTGGAGCGGGGTCCTACAATGAGCAGTTCTTC	CASSPGAGSYNEQFF
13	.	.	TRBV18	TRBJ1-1	TGTGCCAGCTCACCTCTTAAACAGGTTGAAGCTTTCTTT	CASSPLKQVEAFF
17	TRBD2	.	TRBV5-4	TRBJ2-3	TGTGCCAGCAGCCCACTCCTGAGCGGGGGGGCCCGGAATACGCAGTATTTT	CASSPLLSGGARNTQYF
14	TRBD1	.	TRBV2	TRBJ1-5	TGTGCCAGCAGTGAATTAGGGGGCAGTCAGCCCCAGCATTTT	CASSELGGSQPQHF
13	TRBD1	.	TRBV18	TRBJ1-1	TGTGCCAGCTCACCCGACAGGGGACTAGGGGCTTTCTTT	CASSPDRGLGAFF
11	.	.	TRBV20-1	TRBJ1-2	TGCAGTGCTGGGGGGTGGGATGGCTACACCTTC	CSAGGWDGYTF
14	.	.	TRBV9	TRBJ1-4	TGTGCCAGCAGCGAAGCGGGCGTCCCTGAAAAACTGTTTTTT	CASSEAGVPEKLFF
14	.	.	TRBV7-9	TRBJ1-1	TGTGCCAGCAGCAAGGGACAACTGAACACTGAAGCTTTCTTT	CASSKGQLNTEAFF
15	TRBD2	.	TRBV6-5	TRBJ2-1	TGTGCCAGCAACCTCGGGACTAGCGGATACAATGAGCAGTTCTTC	CASNLGTSGYNEQFF
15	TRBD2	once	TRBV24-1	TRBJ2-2	TGTGCCACCAGTGATCGGGGGGGAAACACCGGGGAGCTGTTTTTT	CATSDRGGNTGELFF
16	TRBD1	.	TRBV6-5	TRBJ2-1	TGTGCCAGCAGTTTCATGGGACAGGGAATAAGGAATGAGCAGTTCTTC	CASSFMGQGIRNEQFF